Presented here are 32 T cell receptor beta chains from one specimen sequenced in a study of identical twins. Using its own MiXCR run on the 5' RACE reads, TCRdb lists one record per CDR3 protein. The sample has 450,000 or so distinct CDR3 sequences, 12% to 15% seen once. These data also featured in a second study, about yellow fever vaccine responses in identical twins.

The sample comprised CD4+ T cells sorted from blood. These receptors originate from a woman aged 18-30 years in good health.

V and J are TRBV12-3 or TRBV12-4 and TRBJ2-2; the match to TRBD2 covers 10 bases. There are 14 residues in the CDR3. V trimming: 5 bases; J trimming: 6 bases; junction bases outside the gene matches: 3. CDR3 sequence (DNA): TGTGCCAGCAGTCCTCTAGCGGGAGCCGGGGAGCTGTTTTTT. Amino acids: CASSPLAGAGELFF.

The V gene is TRBV20-1, the J gene TRBJ2-7; D remains unclear. Germline-derived CDR1 and CDR2 are DFQATT and SNEGSKA (reference sequence). Trimming removed 6 bases at V and 3 bases at J, with 12 bases between. This CDR3 contains 12 residues. CDR3 residues: CSAIVGGYEQYF. For the CDR3, the DNA is TGCAGTGCAATTGTTGGTGGCTACGAGCAGTACTTC.

This clonotype was seen at least ten times. The chain carries TRBV12-3 or TRBV12-4 and TRBJ2-3; possibly TRBD1 for D (6 bases). The CDR3 sequence is 16 residues long. V was clipped by 5 bases and J by 0 bases, with 15 bases between them. CDR3 coding DNA: TGTGCCAGCAGTCGAGATACAGGGTTCAGCACAGATACGCAGTATTTT. Encoded protein: CASSRDTGFSTDTQYF.

The CDR3 nucleotides read TGTGCCAGCAGCTTAGATTCAAGGGGCCCCGATACGCAGTATTTT. Protein: CASSLDSRGPDTQYF. The chain carries TRBV7-8 and TRBJ2-3, with a tentative D call TRBD1 (5 bases). The V end was cut by 1 base, the J end by 6 bases, with 14 bases between. The CDR3 is 15 residues long. Germline CDR1 reads SGHVS; CDR2 reads FQNEAQ.

The chain links TRBV7-2 to TRBJ2-7, with no clear D. The CDR3 covers 14 residues. Per the germline V gene, CDR1 is SGHTA and CDR2 is FQGNSA. The V and J ends lost 5 bases and 3 bases respectively, with 14 bases between them. CDR3 DNA: TGTGCCAGCAGCCAAGACATTGCCAGCTACGAGCAGTACTTC. Translation: CASSQDIASYEQYF.

This clonotype was seen a few times. J is TRBJ2-2 and V is TRBV3-1; D is possibly TRBD2 (5 bases). Germline-derived CDR1 and CDR2 are LGHDT and YNNKEL (reference sequence). This CDR3 spans 16 amino acids. V lost 5 bases, J lost 4 bases, and 17 bases lay in between. DNA for the CDR3: TGTGCCAGCAGCTCTTACCGGGGAGTGGGCACCGGGGAGCTGTTTTTT. Translating gives CASSSYRGVGTGELFF.

This chain links TRBV29-1 with TRBJ2-1; D gene unclear. CDR3 length: 11 amino acids. Germline V gene lookup returns CDR1 SQVTM and CDR2 ANQGSEA. The V gene lost 4 bases and the J gene lost 7 bases, with 8 bases spanning the gap. In DNA form, the CDR3 reads TGCAGCGTTGCAGGTACAAATGAGCAGTTCTTC. Protein: CSVAGTNEQFF.

This clonotype has a handful of counts. The chain combines TRBV7-3 with TRBJ2-1, with 7 bases lining up with TRBD1. The germline V gene encodes CDR1 SGHTA and CDR2 FQGTGA. The CDR3 is 15 residues long. V was pared by 3 bases and J by 1 base, with 3 bases of the junction left unmatched. CDR3 loop: CASSFATGSYNEQFF. DNA of the CDR3: TGTGCCAGCAGCTTCGCGACAGGGTCCTACAATGAGCAGTTCTTC.

This clonotype was picked up a small number of times. This sequence joins TRBV7-2 and TRBJ2-1; 13 bases align to TRBD2. V lost 5 bases, J lost 10 bases, and 5 bases stayed unmatched. Looked up from germline, CDR1 is SGHTA and CDR2 is FQGNSA. CDR3 length: 14 residues. The CDR3 sequence is CASSPRLAGGEQFF. Here the CDR3 DNA reads TGTGCCAGCAGCCCTCGACTAGCGGGAGGCGAGCAGTTCTTC.

The V call is TRBV7-2, the J call TRBJ2-7, with no clear D. The CDR3 consists of 13 residues. Trimming took 5 bases from V and 1 from J, leaving 9 bases between them. Germline V CDR1 and CDR2: SGHTA, FQGNSA. In DNA form, the CDR3 reads TGTGCCAGCAGCCGTTTTGAGTCCTACGAGCAGTACTTC. Translation gives CASSRFESYEQYF. The whole variable domain, filled in from reference TRBV7-2 and TRBJ2-7, reads GAGVSQSPSNKVTEKGKDVELRCDPISGHTALYWYRQSLGQGLEFLIYFQGNSAPDKSGLPSDRFSAERTGGSVSTLTIQRTQQEDSAVYLCASSRFESYEQYFGPGTRLTVT.

This chain uses TRBV5-1 with TRBJ2-3; D might be TRBD2 (5 bases). The germline V gene has CDR1 SGHRS and CDR2 YFSETQ. With 0 bases removed from V and 3 bases from J, the gap between germline ends came to 14 bases. The length of the CDR3 is 16 residues. This CDR3 reads CASSLAKAGPTDTQYF. The DNA for the CDR3 is TGCGCCAGCAGCTTGGCCAAGGCGGGCCCGACAGATACGCAGTATTTT. Variable domain in full (rest from reference TRBV5-1 and TRBJ2-3): KAGVTQTPRYLIKTRGQQVTLSCSPISGHRSVSWYQQTPGQGLQFLFEYFSETQRNKGNFPGRFSGRQFSNSRSEMNVSTLELGDSALYLCASSLAKAGPTDTQYFGPGTRLTVL.

This clonotype was recorded a few times. V usage is TRBV7-2 and J usage is TRBJ2-4; no definite D call. The CDR3 length is 13 residues. Germline CDR1 SGHTA, CDR2 FQGNSA. V lost 0 bases, J lost 9 bases, and 9 bases lay in between. CDR3 DNA sequence: TGTGCCAGCAGCTTAGCCAGGAAAGGCATTCAGTACTTC. Protein sequence: CASSLARKGIQYF.

This clonotype was seen more than once but under ten times. The gene calls are TRBV7-9 and TRBJ1-1; possible D gene TRBD1, 5 bases. CDR1 SEHNR and CDR2 FQNEAQ come from the germline V gene (reference sequence). The CDR3 extends over 13 amino acids. The germline V and J ends were trimmed by 2 bases and 8 bases, with 12 bases remaining between them. The CDR3 coding sequence is TGTGCCAGCAGCTTAACCGGGGCTACCGAAGCTTTCTTT. Amino acid sequence: CASSLTGATEAFF.

The chain is built from TRBV20-1 and TRBJ2-7; 7 bases fit TRBD2. V gave up 3 bases and J gave up 7 bases; unmatched junction bases: 12. Germline-derived CDR1 and CDR2 are DFQATT and SNEGSKA (reference sequence). There are 14 residues in the CDR3. CDR3 in amino acids: CSASAGVGPFEQYF. The DNA of the CDR3 is TGCAGTGCTAGCGCGGGGGTAGGCCCGTTTGAGCAGTACTTC.

This clonotype was counted at least ten times. J is TRBJ2-3 and V is TRBV11-2; 8 bases match TRBD1. CDR1 is SGHAT, CDR2 FQNNGV, per germline. The CDR3 runs 16 residues. V trimming: 5 bases; J trimming: 0 bases; junction bases outside the gene matches: 7. In nucleotides, the CDR3 is TGTGCCAGCAGCGCCAGGACAGGGACGAGCACAGATACGCAGTATTTT. Amino acid sequence: CASSARTGTSTDTQYF. Using reference TRBV11-2 and TRBJ2-3 for the parts outside the CDR3, the full variable domain is EAGVAQSPRYKIIEKRQSVAFWCNPISGHATLYWYQQILGQGPKLLIQFQNNGVVDDSQLPKDRFSAERLKGVDSTLKIQPAKLEDSAVYLCASSARTGTSTDTQYFGPGTRLTVL.

This clonotype was seen ten or more times. This chain joins TRBV10-3 and TRBJ2-3; D not resolved. V was clipped by 4 bases and J by 3 bases, with 8 bases between them. The CDR3 has 13 amino acids. Germline values: CDR1 ENHRY, CDR2 SYGVKD. CDR3 protein: CAISGGHTDTQYF. The CDR3 region has the DNA TGTGCCATCAGTGGAGGCCATACAGATACGCAGTATTTT.

This clonotype was counted at least ten times. The J gene is TRBJ1-1, the V gene TRBV6-5; D might be TRBD1 (6 bases). The V end lost 4 bases, the J end lost 4 bases, and 7 bases lay between the germline ends. This CDR3 is built from 12 residues. Germline V gene lookup returns CDR1 MNHEY and CDR2 SVGAGI. The CDR3 region has the DNA TGTGCCAGCAGTTCAGGGGTCACTGAAGCTTTCTTT. It specifies CASSSGVTEAFF.

The chain combines TRBV12-5 with TRBJ2-1; 11 positions match TRBD2. The CDR3 is made up of 16 amino acids. Germline trimming cut 0 bases from V and 9 bases from J; bases unmatched to any gene: 7. Germline CDR1 and CDR2: LGHNT and FRNRAP. The CDR3, as DNA: TGTGCTAGTGGTTTGGTGACTAGCGGGACAGGTATTGAGCAGTTCTTC. Protein product: CASGLVTSGTGIEQFF.

This clonotype was seen more than once but under ten times. V and J are TRBV6-5 and TRBJ2-5; 11 bases align to TRBD1. CDR1 is MNHEY, CDR2 SVGAGI, per germline. CDR3 length: 15 residues. The V segment lost 2 bases and the J segment 3 bases; nucleotides outside the gene matches: 2. CDR3 DNA: TGTGCCAGCAGTTACCCGGGACAGGGGGAAGAGACCCAGTACTTC. Translation gives CASSYPGQGEETQYF.

For the CDR3, the DNA is TGTGCCAGTGTCCTCTCTGGGGCCAACGTCCTGACTTTC. This encodes CASVLSGANVLTF. This chain links TRBV28 with TRBJ2-6; no clear D gene. V lost 9 bases and J 0 bases, leaving 6 bases between the germline ends. The CDR3 loop spans 13 amino acids. The germline V gene encodes CDR1 MDHEN and CDR2 SYDVKM.

The chain has TRBV10-2 and TRBJ2-1, with 13 nucleotides matching TRBD2. J gave up 8 bases and V 1 base, and 8 bases lay outside the gene matches. The CDR3 sequence is 17 residues long. Germline V lookup: CDR1 WSHSY, CDR2 SAAADI. The CDR3 is CASSEWGGLAGIHEQFF. The CDR3 nucleotides are TGCGCCAGCAGTGAGTGGGGGGGACTAGCGGGAATACATGAGCAGTTCTTC.

This clonotype appeared a few times. A read error may produce the germline difference seen at one junction end. The chain couples TRBV24-1 to TRBJ1-1; unclear D gene. Germline-derived CDR1 and CDR2 are KGHDR and SFDVKD. The CDR3 is 13 amino acids. CDR3 loop: CATRDSMNTEAFF. DNA of the CDR3: TGTGCCACCAGGGATTCCATGAACACTGAAGCTTTCTTT.

The rearrangement joins TRBV7-6 to TRBJ2-7; 9 nucleotides match TRBD2. The CDR3 extends over 16 amino acids. From germline, CDR1 is SGHVS and CDR2 FNYEAQ. Trimming cost V 2 bases and J 7 bases; bases outside gene matches: 12. The CDR3 protein is CASSLKAGGSGREQYF. The CDR3 DNA is TGTGCCAGCAGCTTAAAAGCGGGAGGTTCCGGTAGGGAGCAGTACTTC. Variable domain in full (rest from reference TRBV7-6 and TRBJ2-7): GAGVSQSPRYKVTKRGQDVALRCDPISGHVSLYWYRQALGQGPEFLTYFNYEAQQDKSGLPNDRFSAERPEGSISTLTIQRTEQRDSAMYRCASSLKAGGSGREQYFGPGTRLTVT.

This clonotype was picked up many times. The chain is built from TRBV11-2 and TRBJ2-7; 10 bases agree with TRBD2. Germline CDR1 and CDR2: SGHAT and FQNNGV. J gave up 3 bases and V 6 bases, and 5 bases lay outside the gene matches. This CDR3 region has 14 residues. The CDR3 DNA reads as TGTGCCAGCAGTCGTGGACTAGCGGTCTACGAGCAGTACTTC. Protein product: CASSRGLAVYEQYF.

This clonotype came up a few times. The genes are TRBV19 and TRBJ2-3; possible D gene TRBD2, 5 bases. Germline V gives CDR1 LNHDA, CDR2 SQIVND (reference sequence). The CDR3 has 16 amino acids. Trimming shortened V by 3 bases and J by 6 bases, and 19 bases separated the two germline ends. CDR3 protein: CASSMVLAGGQDTQYF. DNA of the CDR3: TGTGCCAGTAGTATGGTGTTGGCAGGAGGTCAGGATACGCAGTATTTT. The variable domain in full, with the rest retrieved from reference TRBV19 and TRBJ2-3, is DGGITQSPKYLFRKEGQNVTLSCEQNLNHDAMYWYRQDPGQGLRLIYYSQIVNDFQKGDIAEGYSVSREKKESFPLTVTSAQKNPTAFYLCASSMVLAGGQDTQYFGPGTRLTVL.

A few counts support this clonotype. The J gene is TRBJ2-2, the V gene TRBV7-9; 7 bases match TRBD2. V lost 6 bases to trimming and J lost 1 base; unmatched junction nucleotides: 8. Germline V CDR1 and CDR2: SEHNR, FQNEAQ (reference sequence). The CDR3 extends over 16 amino acids. The CDR3 coding sequence is TGTGCCAGCAGGCCCAGCGGCGGGGGGAACACCGGGGAGCTGTTTTTT. Amino acids: CASRPSGGGNTGELFF.

The chain is built from TRBV4-2 and TRBJ2-1; the D gene is possibly TRBD2 (6 bases). Germline loops: CDR1 LGHNA, CDR2 YNFKEQ. Trimming removed 4 bases from V and 2 bases from J, with 15 bases in between. CDR3 size: 16 residues. The CDR3 protein is CASSPELASPYNEQFF. CDR3 DNA sequence: TGTGCCAGCAGCCCAGAACTAGCTTCTCCCTACAATGAGCAGTTCTTC.

The chain couples TRBV2 to TRBJ2-5, with D unresolved. CDR1 is SNHLY and CDR2 is FYNNEI in the germline V gene. V was cut by 4 bases and J by 5 bases, with 11 bases left in between. The CDR3 has 13 residues. The CDR3 nucleotides read TGTGCCAGCAGTGTAGGCGCCCATGAGACCCAGTACTTC. It specifies CASSVGAHETQYF.

The chain recombines TRBV5-1 with TRBJ2-5; 7 nucleotides match TRBD1. The V segment lost 5 bases and the J segment 2 bases; nucleotides outside the gene matches: 9. The germline gives CDR1 SGHRS, CDR2 YFSETQ. This CDR3 has 15 amino acids. The CDR3 protein is CASRSGTVLQETQYF. CDR3 sequence (DNA): TGCGCCAGCAGGTCCGGGACAGTTCTTCAAGAGACCCAGTACTTC.

This sequence joins TRBV6-5 and TRBJ2-5; tentative D call: TRBD2 (6 bases). The germline CDR1 and CDR2 sequences are MNHEY and SVGAGI. V was shortened by 2 bases and J by 4 bases, with 11 bases between the two germline ends. This CDR3 comprises 14 residues. The CDR3: CASSYGGASETQYF. The CDR3 DNA sequence: TGTGCCAGCAGTTACGGCGGGGCCTCAGAGACCCAGTACTTC.

This chain connects TRBV7-2 to TRBJ2-7; TRBD2 matches at 8 bases. The V gene's germline CDR1 is SGHTA and CDR2 FQGNSA. Trimming at V came to 7 bases and at J to 6 bases, leaving 14 bases not matched to a gene. The CDR3 has 15 amino acids. The CDR3 coding sequence is TGTGCCAGCACCCCGATTAGCGGGATTGGGCGCGAGCAGTACTTC. Translation: CASTPISGIGREQYF.

The chain is built from TRBV2 and TRBJ2-2; D might be TRBD2 (6 bases). This CDR3 has 14 amino acids. Trimming took off 6 bases at V and 2 bases at J, with 10 bases between the two ends. CDR1 and CDR2 from the germline V gene are SNHLY and FYNNEI. The CDR3 bases are TGTGCCAGCAGGGCCGGGAGTAACACCGGGGAGCTGTTTTTT. Its protein product is CASRAGSNTGELFF.